This TCR beta chain was documented in a study of T cell responses to AZD1222 COVID-19 vaccine (dated by TCRdb to the early 2020s). About the investigation overall: AZD1222 recipients with second doses at about 4 weeks or about 12 weeks were pooled, because spike-specific TCR depth and breadth did not differ between schedules. A total of about 240 trial participants underwent TCR sequencing, of whom some 210 received two doses of AZD1222 and 26 received two doses of the MenACWY control vaccine. Trial participants were enrolled by age into 18-55, 56-69 and 70-plus year subgroups, with approximately 150, 28 and 58 TCR-sequenced participants respectively.

To note about this clone: Its specific antigen is unknown. Base qualities were left out, and no much larger clone turns up one base away.

Reading from cysteine to phenylalanine, the CDR3 counts 13 amino acids. The DNA shown is the 39-base CDR3, in frame from base 1. CDR1 and CDR2 (LNHDA, SQIVND) derive from the germline V gene (reference sequence). V gives up 1 base and J gives up 3 bases, and the segment between their germline ends measures 6 bases. What the time point label conveys for this sample: baseline before first vaccination. Samples from vaccinated people were obtained from the UK trials COV001 and COV002, which included a single-blind randomized controlled phase 2/3 trial of AZD1222 (ChAdOx1 nCoV-19) in healthy adults. For TCRbeta chain sequencing, PBMC samples from trial participants were taken at day 0 and at day 28 after the second dose. Study-level results and caveats: The vaccine-associated CD4 TCRs covered the entire spike protein, and the dominant responses fell in regions 160-218 and 743-854. After two AZD1222 doses, spike-specific TCR breadth and depth were significantly higher than at day 0 and than in MenACWY recipients. Conclusions about previously exposed vaccinees are limited, since just five or six AZD1222 recipients were seropositive for SARS-CoV-2 at baseline. Participants were mostly white British and included more females than males, and it was suggested by the authors that clonal diversity may have been underestimated. In the small 56-69-year group, the increase in depth fell short of significance, most likely because of low power. Reportedly, almost half of the unique spike-specific TCRs recognized epitopes lying outside the regions that are mutated in the B.1.351 and B.1.1.7 variants. Because no day 14 peak-response samples were available, repertoires were characterized only after the peak T cell response.

The CDR3 regions of human TCRbeta chains were analyzed by immunosequencing. As for how the authors treated the data: TCRs in the repertoires were compared against a reference library of SARS-CoV-2-specific TCRs that had been generated with the MIRA antigen-specificity platform. Breadth was defined as the fraction of unique TCRs that were SARS-CoV-2-associated. Depth was defined as the fraction of total T cells that were SARS-CoV-2-associated. Each spike-specific TCR was assigned to its reactive spike region and to a CD4 or CD8 class using the MIRA data. Log10-transformed breadth and depth values were compared by one-way ANOVA with Sidak's multiple comparisons tests. In its TCRdb copy, this immuneACCESS table keeps in-frame sequences only and misses some clones. Where compared with another copy, unresolved V genes explain less than half of these, and the others have no known cause. Clone size and V and J calls were adopted from that table, with D and trimming inferred from the DNA. The sample table shows some 200,000 clones, and 90% are seen once. The ten largest clones add up to under 6.5% of the sample.

Specimen: peripheral blood, collected on day 0 of AZD1222 vaccination. The V and J genes are TRBV19 and TRBJ1-2, with no confident D gene call. This sequence originates from an adult in good health. The CDR3 reads as follows: CASSIGQHYGYTF. The nucleotide sequence is given as TGTGCCAGTAGTATAGGCCAGCACTATGGCTACACCTTC.